Below, 25 T cell receptor beta chains from the same sample are listed, as sequenced in a study of T cells in localized non-small cell lung cancer. Measured with immunoSEQ multiplex PCR; TCRdb has only the in-frame clones, and not every one. The table has 50,000 to 70,000 clones, roughly 79% seen once. This material consisted of PBMCs, taken before any cancer treatment. The receptors stem from a man aged 35 to 69 with stage II lung adenocarcinoma.

There are a few counts of this clone. The J gene is TRBJ2-3, the V gene TRBV29-1; TRBD1 matches at 7 bases. The length of the CDR3 is 14 residues. Germline-derived CDR1 and CDR2 are SQVTM and ANQGSEA. With V trimmed by 6 bases and J by 2 bases, 8 bases remained unmatched. CDR3 coding DNA: TGCAGCGTAGGAGGACAGGAGAACACAGATACGCAGTATTTT. Translation gives CSVGGQENTDTQYF.

There are a few counts of this clone. This chain joins TRBV7-2 and TRBJ2-2; 8 bases agree with TRBD2. The V and J ends lost 5 bases and 5 bases, in that order; junction bases with no gene match: 4. This CDR3 region has 14 residues. Germline V gives CDR1 SGHTA, CDR2 FQGNSA. CDR3 nucleotides: TGTGCCAGCAGCCGGGAGGGGAGGACCGGGGAGCTGTTTTTT. This gives the protein CASSREGRTGELFF. Filled out from reference TRBV7-2 and TRBJ2-2, the complete variable domain reads GAGVSQSPSNKVTEKGKDVELRCDPISGHTALYWYRQSLGQGLEFLIYFQGNSAPDKSGLPSDRFSAERTGGSVSTLTIQRTQQEDSAVYLCASSREGRTGELFFGEGSRLTVL.

Only a few counts were recorded for this clone. Within the sample, other DNA sequences also encode this same CDR3. This chain joins TRBV6-5 and TRBJ2-7; D is uncertain. The CDR3 is 12 amino acids. Germline assignment: CDR1 MNHEY and CDR2 SVGAGI. V was trimmed by 2 bases and J by 4 bases, leaving 6 bases between them. CDR3 DNA sequence: TGTGCCAGCAGTTACAGCCCGTACGAGCAGTACTTC. Translated, it gives CASSYSPYEQYF.

The chain has TRBV11-3 and TRBJ2-3; D is ambiguous. The germline V and J ends were trimmed by 3 bases and 3 bases, with 7 bases remaining between them. This CDR3 comprises 13 residues. The germline V gene has CDR1 SGHNT and CDR2 YENEEA. In DNA, the CDR3 is TGTGCCAGCAGCTTTGATGAGACAGATACGCAGTATTTT. Translation gives CASSFDETDTQYF.

The J gene is TRBJ2-1, the V gene TRBV4-1; TRBD2 matches 7 bases. With 4 bases clipped from V and 7 bases from J, the junction kept 10 bases outside the gene matches. This CDR3 is built from 15 residues. Germline loops: CDR1 MGHRA, CDR2 YSYEKL. The CDR3 loop reads CASSPELARRNEQFF. In nucleotides, the CDR3 is TGCGCCAGCAGCCCCGAACTAGCGCGACGGAATGAGCAGTTCTTC.

The CDR3 sequence is CASGMGQSYGYTF. The CDR3 DNA is TGTGCTAGTGGGATGGGACAGTCTTATGGCTACACCTTC. The chain recombines TRBV12-5 with TRBJ1-2; 7 nucleotides align to TRBD1. The germline CDR1 and CDR2 sequences are LGHNT and FRNRAP. CDR3 size: 13 residues. Trimming cost V 6 bases and J 5 bases; bases outside gene matches: 6.

This sequence joins TRBV5-1 and TRBJ1-1; TRBD1 matches at 9 bases. Trimming removed 0 bases from V and 4 bases from J; junction bases left unmatched: 4. Germline V gene lookup returns CDR1 SGHRS and CDR2 YFSETQ. The CDR3 spans 15 residues. This CDR3 reads CASSLDRGRITEAFF. In DNA form, the CDR3 reads TGCGCCAGCAGCTTGGACAGGGGGCGGATCACTGAAGCTTTCTTT.

The chain employs TRBV29-1 and TRBJ2-7, with 7 bases lining up with TRBD1. The CDR3 runs to 13 residues. V gave up 6 bases and J gave up 2 bases; unmatched junction bases: 7. Germline assignment: CDR1 SQVTM and CDR2 ANQGSEA. The CDR3 coding sequence is TGCAGCGTAGCCGGGACAGTGACCTACGAGCAGTACTTC. As protein: CSVAGTVTYEQYF.

The chain uses TRBV19 and TRBJ2-7, with D possibly TRBD1 on 6 matching bases. The CDR3 spans 12 residues. V lost 3 bases to trimming and J lost 6 bases, with 9 bases between them. Germline V gene data show CDR1 as LNHDA and CDR2 as SQIVND (reference sequence). Here the CDR3 reads CASSIGQREQYF. The CDR3, as DNA: TGTGCCAGTAGTATTGGACAGCGCGAGCAGTACTTC.

In its sample, this clone was seen a few times. The chain has TRBV5-1 and TRBJ2-1, with 10 bases aligning to TRBD2. The CDR3 covers 15 residues. Per the germline V gene, CDR1 is SGHRS and CDR2 is YFSETQ. V trimming: 4 bases; J trimming: 4 bases; junction bases outside the gene matches: 5. The CDR3 coding sequence is TGCGCCAGCAGCCCCACTAGCGGGAAGTACAATGAGCAGTTCTTC. This translates into CASSPTSGKYNEQFF.

To note about this clone: Within the sample, other DNA sequences also encode this same CDR3. The chain is built from TRBV30 and TRBJ1-2, with D tentatively TRBD1 (5 bases). V was cut by 5 bases and J by 7 bases, with 11 bases left in between. The CDR3 totals 11 residues. CDR1 and CDR2 from the germline V gene are GTSNPN and SVGIG (reference sequence). The DNA for the CDR3 is TGTGCCTGGCGAGGCAGGGCTGGCTACACCTTC. Translating gives CAWRGRAGYTF.

This clone was counted once. The genes are TRBV27 and TRBJ2-1; 13 bases map to TRBD2. V was clipped by 6 bases and J by 7 bases; unmatched bases: 15. The CDR3 extends over 18 amino acids. Germline CDR1 MNHEY, CDR2 SMNVEV (reference sequence). The CDR3 spells CASRSRGLAGQPQNEQFF. CDR3 DNA sequence: TGTGCCAGCAGATCCCGGGGACTAGCGGGGCAGCCCCAAAATGAGCAGTTCTTC.

Note on this clone: The junction does not match germline at one end; this may be a read error. The V call is TRBV6-6, the J call TRBJ2-7; tentatively, D is TRBD1 (5 bases). Germline CDR1 reads MNHNY; CDR2 reads SVGAGI (reference sequence). CDR3 length: 11 amino acids. DNA for the CDR3: TGTGCCAGCAGTTACCCCCCAGGGAAAGTCTTC. The encoded protein is CASSYPPGKVF.

V gene TRBV4-1 combines with J gene TRBJ2-3; D is undetermined. CDR3 size: 15 residues. Germline-derived CDR1 and CDR2 are MGHRA and YSYEKL. Trimming removed 0 bases from V and 7 bases from J, with 14 bases in between. CDR3 in amino acids: CASSQDSSPYYTQYF. CDR3 nucleotide sequence: TGCGCCAGCAGCCAAGATTCTAGTCCCTACTATACGCAGTATTTT.

In its sample, this clone was seen a few times. The DNA of the CDR3 is TGCGCCAGCAGCCAATCCGTTCTCCGCGGGGGCGGGAAAGCTTTCTTT. This codes for CASSQSVLRGGGKAFF. The V gene is TRBV4-1, the J gene TRBJ1-1; TRBD1 might be the D (6 bases). V was clipped by 2 bases and J by 9 bases, with 22 bases between them. The CDR3 runs to 16 residues. Germline assignment: CDR1 MGHRA and CDR2 YSYEKL.

The CDR3 reads CASSPGQFGSNQPQHF. The CDR3 DNA reads TGTGCCAGCTCTCCTGGACAGTTCGGAAGCAATCAGCCCCAGCATTTT. The rearrangement joins TRBV18 to TRBJ1-5, with D maybe TRBD1 (6 bases). The CDR3 totals 16 residues. V lost 6 bases and J lost 1, with 16 bases in between. Germline CDR1 KGHSH, CDR2 LQKENI.

V is TRBV6-5 and J is TRBJ2-5, with 9 bases matching TRBD2. The DNA matches TRBJ2-7 better at its end, which makes the J call doubtful. There are 15 residues in the CDR3. Germline V gene sequence: CDR1 MNHEY, CDR2 SVGAGI. The CDR3 sequence: CASRGTSPFRYEQYF. The CDR3 nucleotides are TGTGCCAGCCGCGGGACTAGCCCCTTTAGGTACGAGCAGTACTTC.

The V and J genes are TRBV4-3 and TRBJ2-3; D is tentatively TRBD1 or TRBD2 (5 bases each). Deletions cut 2 bases from V and 5 bases from J, with 11 bases between. Per germline, CDR1 LGHNA and CDR2 YSLEER. The CDR3 consists of 14 residues. The CDR3 region is CASSQYRGQDTQYF. In DNA, the CDR3 is TGCGCCAGCAGCCAATACCGGGGCCAAGATACGCAGTATTTT.

In nucleotides, the CDR3 is TGTGCCAGCAGTGGGACAGCGCTTCAAGAGACCCAGTACTTC. This sequence encodes CASSGTALQETQYF. The V and J genes are TRBV6-6 and TRBJ2-5; 7 bases are shared with TRBD1. There are 14 residues in the CDR3. The germline V gene has CDR1 MNHNY and CDR2 SVGAGI (reference sequence). Trimming took 5 bases from V and 2 from J; bases not matched to a gene: 5.

The chain has TRBV19 and TRBJ1-2; no clear D. V lost 4 bases, J lost 0 bases, and 9 bases lay in between. From germline, CDR1 is LNHDA and CDR2 SQIVND (reference sequence). The CDR3 covers 14 residues. CDR3 region: CASSSYGTNYGYTF. In DNA, the CDR3 is TGTGCCAGTAGTAGTTACGGGACTAACTATGGCTACACCTTC. Variable domain in full (rest from reference TRBV19 and TRBJ1-2): DGGITQSPKYLFRKEGQNVTLSCEQNLNHDAMYWYRQDPGQGLRLIYYSQIVNDFQKGDIAEGYSVSREKKESFPLTVTSAQKNPTAFYLCASSSYGTNYGYTFGSGTRLTVV.

J is TRBJ1-1 and V is TRBV7-9; D unclear. From germline, CDR1 is SEHNR and CDR2 FQNEAQ (reference sequence). Trimming stripped 4 bases from V and 1 base from J, with 10 bases between. The CDR3 contains 14 residues. The CDR3 coding sequence is TGTGCCAGCAGCTCCGGACCGAGGAACACTGAAGCTTTCTTT. This gives the protein CASSSGPRNTEAFF.

The chain employs TRBV2 and TRBJ2-3; 8 nucleotides agree with TRBD2. Trimming at V came to 3 bases and at J to 4 bases, leaving 15 bases not matched to a gene. The germline CDR1 and CDR2 sequences are SNHLY and FYNNEI. The CDR3 has 18 amino acids. This CDR3 is CASSEGAKRTSIPDTQYF. For the CDR3, the DNA is TGTGCCAGCAGTGAGGGAGCGAAACGGACTAGCATTCCAGATACGCAGTATTTT.

The rearrangement uses TRBV9 and TRBJ2-1; 8 bases map to TRBD2. The CDR3 is 15 amino acids. The germline V gene has CDR1 SGDLS and CDR2 YYNGEE. V trimming: 3 bases; J trimming: 2 bases; junction bases outside the gene matches: 4. This CDR3 reads CASSAGGGPYNEQFF. The CDR3 DNA reads as TGTGCCAGCAGCGCTGGCGGGGGGCCCTACAATGAGCAGTTCTTC. The variable domain in full, with the rest retrieved from reference TRBV9 and TRBJ2-1, is DSGVTQTPKHLITATGQRVTLRCSPRSGDLSVYWYQQSLDQGLQFLIQYYNGEERAKGNILERFSAQQFPDLHSELNLSSLELGDSALYFCASSAGGGPYNEQFFGPGTRLTVL.

The chain couples TRBV21-1 to TRBJ2-2; the DNA was not compared with TRBD2, the D call given in the table. TRBV21-1 corresponds to a pseudogene. The CDR3 has 14 amino acids. CDR3 sequence (DNA): TGTGCCAGCAGCGTAGATGAGGGCACCGGGGAGCTGTTTTTT. It codes for CASSVDEGTGELFF.

The V call is TRBV29-1, the J call TRBJ2-1; D is uncertain. V was cut by 1 base and J by 1 base, with 11 bases left in between. The CDR3 consists of 15 residues. Germline lookup yields CDR1 SQVTM and CDR2 ANQGSEA. As DNA, the CDR3 is TGCAGCGTTGAAGTGGGATCCGTATCCTACAATGAGCAGTTCTTC. It encodes CSVEVGSVSYNEQFF.